Listed below are T cell receptor beta chains from one sample, sequenced in a study of blood T cell repertoires in COVID-19. Clones were sequenced by immunoSEQ multiplex PCR, and TCRdb holds only the in-frame ones, with some missing. The data hold 190,000 or so clones, with 89% observed a single time. The sequenced material came from peripheral blood. The receptors come from a man aged 35 to 55 with acute or convalescent COVID-19. Both conserved end residues are part of each CDR3. A D gene is named only where the DNA matches it firmly. Rows give clone size only sometimes, using once, few, many, or a class for an expanded clone.

clone_size d_call j_call v_call cdr3_nt cdr3_aa
NA TRBD1 TRBJ2-7 TRBV6-5 TGTGCCAGCAGAACGACAGGGGCCACGGTGGAGCAGTACTTC CASRTTGATVEQYF
NA TRBD2 TRBJ2-1 TRBV7-9 TGTGCCAGCAGCCTACAAGGTCTAGCGGCTAGCCGTAGTGAGCAGTTCTTC CASSLQGLAASRSEQFF
NA NA TRBJ1-6 TRBV11-2 TGTGCCAGCAGCTTAGGCGCCACCAATTCACCCCTCCACTTT CASSLGATNSPLHF
NA NA TRBJ2-5 TRBV4-2 TGTGCCAGCAGCCAACCTTTAGCGGTGCAGACTGGAGGGACCCAGTACTTC CASSQPLAVQTGGTQYF
NA TRBD2 TRBJ2-7 TRBV18 TGTGCCAGCTCATTAAGCGGGGGGTCGTACGAGCAGTACTTC CASSLSGGSYEQYF
NA NA TRBJ1-2 TRBV2 TGTGCCAGCAGTGAAAACCCGTCGGGCCAGGGGAGCTATGGCTACACCTTC CASSENPSGQGSYGYTF
NA TRBD1 TRBJ1-2 TRBV7-9 TGTGCCAGCAGCTTAATGGGGACAGGGGATGGCTACACCTTC CASSLMGTGDGYTF
NA NA TRBJ1-2 TRBV5-1 TGCGCCAGCAGCTTCGGTTCCAACTATGGCTACACCTTC CASSFGSNYGYTF
NA NA TRBJ1-1 TRBV18 TGTGCCAGCTCACCGACGGGGAACACTGAAGCTTTCTTT CASSPTGNTEAFF
NA NA TRBJ2-2 TRBV16 TGTGCCAGCAGCCAACCGGGGGTCACCGGGGAGCTGTTTTTT CASSQPGVTGELFF
NA NA TRBJ1-1 TRBV5-5 TGTGCCAGCAGCTTGCTAGACACTGAAGCTTTCTTT CASSLLDTEAFF
NA TRBD1 TRBJ2-7 TRBV2 TGTGCCAGCAGCGCATGGGGACAGGGTAACAACGAGCAGTACTTC CASSAWGQGNNEQYF
NA NA TRBJ1-5 TRBV5-8 TGTGCCAGCACACCGGAGACAGCAAACCTGTATCAGCCCCAGCATTTT CASTPETANLYQPQHF
NA NA TRBJ1-3 TRBV3-1/TRBV3-2 TGTGCCAGCAGCCAACTCATCGGGGGATTGGAAAACACCATATATTTT CASSQLIGGLENTIYF
NA NA TRBJ2-7 TRBV5-1 TGCGCCAGCAGCTTTGGGGACGGAGGGCCATACTACGAGCAGTACTTC CASSFGDGGPYYEQYF
NA TRBD1 TRBJ1-2 TRBV5-1 TGCGCCAGCAGCTTGGGTGAAGCGGGACAGGGTTATGGCTACACCTTC CASSLGEAGQGYGYTF
NA TRBD2 TRBJ2-1 TRBV28 TGTGCCAGCAGTTCTAGCGGGGGAGACAATGAGCAGTTCTTC CASSSSGGDNEQFF
NA TRBD1 TRBJ1-3 TRBV29-1 TGCAGCGCTCTCCGGGACAGGAATGGAAACACCATATATTTT CSALRDRNGNTIYF
few TRBD2 TRBJ2-2 TRBV6-2/TRBV6-3 TGTGCCAGCAGTTACACTAGCGGGGGCCTTCCGAACACCGGGGAGCTGTTTTTT CASSYTSGGLPNTGELFF
few TRBD1 TRBJ1-5 TRBV4-1 TGCGCCAGCAGCCAAGTTCCGGGACAGGGCCCCCGAAACAATCAGCCCCAGCATTTT CASSQVPGQGPRNNQPQHF
NA TRBD1 TRBJ1-4 TRBV30 TGTGCCTGGAGTGTAACAGGGGTTGGAAAACTGTTTTTT CAWSVTGVGKLFF
NA TRBD1 TRBJ1-1 TRBV5-6 TGTGCCAGCAGCTTGGGTGGGACAGGGAGGACTGAAGCTTTCTTT CASSLGGTGRTEAFF